Below, 19 T cell receptor beta chains from the same sample are listed, as sequenced in a study of CD4 T cells in relation to SARS-CoV-2 and coronaviruses (dated by TCRdb to the early 2020s). Library preparation was by the immunoSEQ multiplex PCR assay. TCRdb holds this immuneACCESS table with in-frame rearrangements only. Some clones are missing; in checked studies, unresolved V genes explain under half, and the rest has no known cause. The sample table records 60,000 or so clones; about 94% of these occur just once. The ten largest account for around 0.14% of the sample. CD4+ T cells from unexposed donors were collected before the COVID-19 pandemic (2011-2018). The specimen was naive CD4+ T cells from PBMCs. The sample's cell subset or site, from its label and the paper: naive CD4+ T cells isolated by negative enrichment. The receptors were gathered from a human donor in good health.

This clone has just a few counts. This chain links TRBV2 with TRBJ1-5, with D hard to call. Trimming pared 4 bases from V and 4 bases from J, leaving 14 bases between. The CDR3 totals 15 residues. The germline CDR1 and CDR2 sequences are SNHLY and FYNNEI. The CDR3 region is CASSGRLAGNQPQHF. The CDR3 DNA reads as TGTGCCAGCAGTGGACGGCTTGCGGGAAATCAGCCCCAGCATTTT.

The rearrangement links TRBV3-1 (or the pseudogene TRBV3-2) to TRBJ2-3; D is undetermined. Germline V gene lookup returns CDR1 LGHDT and CDR2 YNNKEL (reference sequence). This CDR3 has 13 amino acids. V was cut by 3 bases and J by 0 bases, with 4 bases left in between. The CDR3 DNA follows: TGTGCCAGCAGCCACGGTAGCACAGATACGCAGTATTTT. Its translation: CASSHGSTDTQYF.

The chain is built from TRBV30 and TRBJ2-7, with TRBD1 as a possible D gene (6 bases). This CDR3 region has 14 residues. The ends were cut back, 2 bases at V and 5 bases at J, with 16 bases in the middle. From germline, CDR1 is GTSNPN and CDR2 SVGIG (reference sequence). In DNA, the CDR3 is TGTGCCTGGAGTTGGGGGTCAGGGGCTCACGAGCAGTACTTC. Translation gives CAWSWGSGAHEQYF.

The CDR3 bases are TGTGCCAGCAGTCACGCCGGGACTAAGAACACCGGGGAGCTGTTTTTT. Translated: CASSHAGTKNTGELFF. The chain couples TRBV28 to TRBJ2-2, with 7 positions matching TRBD2. CDR3 length equals 16 residues. V was clipped by 5 bases and J by 1 base; unmatched bases: 7. In germline, CDR1 is MDHEN, CDR2 SYDVKM.

Relative to its sample, this clone is medium-sized. This sequence joins TRBV6-2 or TRBV6-3 and TRBJ1-5; 7 bases match TRBD1. Germline V gene lookup returns CDR1 MNHEY and CDR2 SVGEGT. Trimming at V came to 6 bases and at J to 5 bases, leaving 7 bases not matched to a gene. The CDR3 spans 14 residues. In DNA, the CDR3 is TGTGCCAGCAGCCCTAGACAGGGACATCAGCCCCAGCATTTT. Its translation is CASSPRQGHQPQHF.

This clone was observed a single time. J is TRBJ1-1 and V is TRBV15; D remains unclear. Germline-derived CDR1 and CDR2 are LNHNV and YYDKDF (reference sequence). The germline V and J ends were trimmed by 0 bases and 5 bases, with 13 bases remaining between them. The CDR3 is 15 amino acids. CDR3 sequence (DNA): TGTGCCACCAGCAGAGATCGGGGAGTACGAACTGAAGCTTTCTTT. This encodes CATSRDRGVRTEAFF.

The genes are TRBV6-1 and TRBJ2-3; 9 nucleotides match TRBD1. Germline CDR1 and CDR2: MNHNS and SASEGT. V shed 2 bases and J 6 bases; nucleotides not matched to a gene: 9. The CDR3 extends over 16 amino acids. In nucleotides, the CDR3 is TGTGCCAGCAGTGAACACGGACAGGGGAATTCGGATACGCAGTATTTT. This encodes CASSEHGQGNSDTQYF.

The chain uses TRBV7-9 and TRBJ2-1; D gene ambiguous. Germline V lookup: CDR1 SEHNR, CDR2 FQNEAQ (reference sequence). Trimming removed 3 bases at V and 3 bases at J, with 9 bases between. This CDR3 contains 14 residues. The CDR3 is CASSFGQSYNEQFF. DNA for the CDR3: TGTGCCAGCAGCTTTGGTCAGAGCTACAATGAGCAGTTCTTC.

V gene TRBV15 combines with J gene TRBJ1-6; D not certain. The CDR3 is made up of 13 amino acids. From germline, CDR1 is LNHNV and CDR2 YYDKDF (reference sequence). The V end was cut by 8 bases, the J end by 1 base, with 6 bases between. The CDR3 reads CATHGSYNSPLHF. The CDR3 nucleotides are TGTGCCACCCACGGGTCCTATAATTCACCCCTCCACTTT.

This sequence joins TRBV28 and TRBJ1-6; no firm D call. The V and J ends lost 10 bases and 0 bases respectively, with 10 bases between them. This CDR3 region has 14 residues. In germline, CDR1 is MDHEN, CDR2 SYDVKM. The CDR3 is CATKGRSYNSPLHF. CDR3 bases: TGTGCCACCAAAGGCCGCTCCTATAATTCACCCCTCCACTTT.

The chain uses TRBV30 and TRBJ2-3, with D possibly matching TRBD2 (6 bases). This CDR3 region has 16 residues. Trimming shortened V by 0 bases and J by 4 bases, and 17 bases separated the two germline ends. Germline V gene lookup returns CDR1 GTSNPN and CDR2 SVGIG (reference sequence). The CDR3 coding sequence is TGTGCCTGGAGTGTACGCGGGGTCCGCGGATCAGATACGCAGTATTTT. Its translation is CAWSVRGVRGSDTQYF.

This rearrangement joins TRBV6-5 to TRBJ2-5; 8 positions agree with TRBD2. CDR3 length: 14 residues. The V gene's germline CDR1 is MNHEY and CDR2 SVGAGI. Trimming cost V 6 bases and J 3 bases; bases outside gene matches: 6. The CDR3 DNA reads as TGTGCCAGCAGACGAGGACTAGCTGAAGAGACCCAGTACTTC. Translated, it gives CASRRGLAEETQYF.

The CDR3 sequence: CASSPVAGVPGELFF. The CDR3 nucleotides are TGTGCCAGCAGCCCTGTAGCGGGAGTCCCCGGGGAGCTGTTTTTT. V and J are TRBV7-9 and TRBJ2-2; 9 nucleotides match TRBD2. The germline V gene has CDR1 SEHNR and CDR2 FQNEAQ (reference sequence). The V and J ends lost 5 bases and 6 bases, in that order; junction bases with no gene match: 7. CDR3 size: 15 residues.

CDR3 nucleotides: TGTGCCAGCAGTAAGGGGGGACTAGCGGGATACACAGATACGCAGTATTTT. Residues: CASSKGGLAGYTDTQYF. The chain combines TRBV27 with TRBJ2-3, with 13 bases matching TRBD2. The CDR3 is 17 residues long. The junction had 7 bases not matched to a gene; V was cut back by 5 bases and J by 2 bases. Germline V lookup: CDR1 MNHEY, CDR2 SMNVEV (reference sequence).

This chain connects TRBV7-3 to TRBJ2-2; D gene ambiguous. The V end lost 1 base, the J end lost 4 bases, and 19 bases lay between the germline ends. Germline V gene sequence: CDR1 SGHTA, CDR2 FQGTGA. This CDR3 spans 18 amino acids. The CDR3 sequence: CASSLRRITAGSTGELFF. In DNA form, the CDR3 reads TGTGCCAGCAGCTTAAGAAGAATCACGGCAGGTTCCACCGGGGAGCTGTTTTTT.

V is TRBV5-1 and J is TRBJ2-3; D uncertain. Germline V gene sequence: CDR1 SGHRS, CDR2 YFSETQ. The CDR3 is 16 residues long. Between the trimmed V and J ends, which lost 0 bases and 2 bases, there was a span of 13 bases. The CDR3 loop is CASSLGWERNTDTQYF. As DNA, the CDR3 is TGCGCCAGCAGCTTGGGGTGGGAACGGAACACAGATACGCAGTATTTT.

The rearrangement uses TRBV28 and TRBJ1-6; D may be TRBD1 (6 bases). The CDR3 consists of 16 residues. The V gene's germline CDR1 is MDHEN and CDR2 SYDVKM. V gave up 8 bases and J gave up 10 bases, with 24 bases separating them. The CDR3 is CASAIGGGQRRSPLHF. The CDR3 DNA reads TGTGCCAGCGCGATCGGGGGGGGACAAAGGCGGTCACCCCTCCACTTT.

The J gene is TRBJ2-5, the V gene TRBV5-4; D may be TRBD2 (6 bases). The V end lost 0 bases, the J end lost 4 bases, and 13 bases lay between the germline ends. CDR1 and CDR2 (germline): SGHNT, YYREEE (reference sequence). CDR3 size: 15 residues. Written as DNA, the CDR3 is TGTGCCAGCAGCTTGGGACTAGGAGAGGTAGAGACCCAGTACTTC. It encodes CASSLGLGEVETQYF. Supplemented by reference TRBV5-4 and TRBJ2-5, the full variable domain reads ETGVTQSPTHLIKTRGQQVTLRCSSQSGHNTVSWYQQALGQGPQFIFQYYREEENGRGNFPPRFSGLQFPNYSSELNVNALELDDSALYLCASSLGLGEVETQYFGPGTRLLVL.

The rearrangement uses TRBV28 and TRBJ2-2; a weak D match, TRBD1 (6 bases). Trimming removed 6 bases from V and 7 bases from J, with 15 bases in between. The CDR3 contains 14 residues. CDR1 and CDR2 (germline): MDHEN, SYDVKM. CDR3 sequence (DNA): TGTGCCAGCAGGCGAACACAGGGTATCGGGGAGCTGTTTTTT. It translates to CASRRTQGIGELFF.